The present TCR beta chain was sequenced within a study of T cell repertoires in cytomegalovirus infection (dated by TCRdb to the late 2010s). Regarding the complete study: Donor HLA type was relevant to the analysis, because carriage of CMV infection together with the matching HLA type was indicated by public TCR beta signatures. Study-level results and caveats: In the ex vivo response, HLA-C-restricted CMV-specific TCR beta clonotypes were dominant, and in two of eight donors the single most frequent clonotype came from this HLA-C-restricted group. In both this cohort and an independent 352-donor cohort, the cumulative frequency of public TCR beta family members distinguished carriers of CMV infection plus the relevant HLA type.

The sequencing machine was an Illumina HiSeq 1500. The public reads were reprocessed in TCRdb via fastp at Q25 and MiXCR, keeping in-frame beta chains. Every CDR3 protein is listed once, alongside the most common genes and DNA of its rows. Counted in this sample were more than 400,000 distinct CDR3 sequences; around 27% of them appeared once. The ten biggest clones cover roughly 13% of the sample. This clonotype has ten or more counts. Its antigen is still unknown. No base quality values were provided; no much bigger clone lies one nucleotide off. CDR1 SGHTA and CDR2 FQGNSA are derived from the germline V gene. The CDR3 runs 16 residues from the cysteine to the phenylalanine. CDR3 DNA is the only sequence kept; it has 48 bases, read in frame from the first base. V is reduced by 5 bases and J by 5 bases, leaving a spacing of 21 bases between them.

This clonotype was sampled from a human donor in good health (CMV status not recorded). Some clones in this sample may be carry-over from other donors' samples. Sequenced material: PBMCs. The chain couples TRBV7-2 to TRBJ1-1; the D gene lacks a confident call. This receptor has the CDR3 CASSPPGRVWVTEAFF. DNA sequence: TGTGCCAGCAGCCCGCCGGGAAGGGTATGGGTTACTGAAGCTTTCTTT.